These T cell receptor beta chains were read from a single sample in a study of resident and recirculating memory T cells in vitiligo. Here immunoSEQ multiplex PCR was the method, and the copy in TCRdb shows in-frame clones only, minus some. This sample has around 70,000 clones, with approximately 90% found just once. Source material: blood. Receptor source: a male donor with vitiligo. CDR3s include the opening cysteine and the closing phenylalanine or tryptophan. A D gene is named only where the DNA matches it firmly. The size field is filled for only some rows; it gives once, few, many or a size class.

V gene,J gene,clone size,D gene,CDR3 protein,CDR3 DNA
TRBV27,TRBJ2-2,NA,NA,CASSLLNTGELFF,TGTGCCAGCAGTTTACTGAACACCGGGGAGCTGTTTTTT
TRBV20-1,TRBJ2-1,NA,NA,CSSIFNEQFF,TGCAGTTCTATATTCAATGAGCAGTTCTTC
TRBV9,TRBJ2-3,NA,TRBD2,CASSVGAGADTQYF,TGTGCCAGCAGCGTAGGCGCGGGAGCAGATACGCAGTATTTT
TRBV4-2,TRBJ2-2,NA,NA,CASSQVTDTGELFF,TGTGCCAGCAGCCAAGTGACAGACACCGGGGAGCTGTTTTTT
TRBV6-5,TRBJ1-4,NA,TRBD1,CASSYRDRAGEKLFF,TGTGCCAGCAGTTACCGAGACAGGGCGGGAGAAAAACTGTTTTTT
TRBV2,TRBJ1-2,NA,TRBD1,CASSETIGTVYGYTF,TGTGCCAGCAGTGAAACAATTGGGACAGTCTATGGCTACACCTTC
TRBV7-3,TRBJ2-1,NA,TRBD1,CASSFEVGGRNEQFF,TGTGCCAGCAGCTTCGAGGTAGGGGGCCGGAATGAGCAGTTCTTC
TRBV5-1,TRBJ2-2,NA,TRBD1,CASSSTTGSGELFF,TGCGCCAGCAGCTCCACGACAGGGAGCGGGGAGCTGTTTTTT
TRBV5-1,TRBJ1-4,NA,TRBD1,CASSLQGQGNEKLFF,TGCGCCAGCAGCTTGCAAGGACAGGGTAATGAAAAACTGTTTTTT
TRBV19,TRBJ1-2,NA,TRBD1,CASNFRTGPNGYTF,TGTGCCAGTAACTTTCGGACAGGCCCGAATGGCTACACCTTC
TRBV10-3,TRBJ2-1,NA,TRBD2,CAISSGGSYNEQFF,TGTGCCATCAGTAGCGGGGGATCCTACAATGAGCAGTTCTTC
TRBV7-9,TRBJ1-5,NA,TRBD1,CASSSTPGQGASNQPQHF,TGTGCCAGCAGCTCCACCCCTGGTCAGGGGGCTAGCAATCAGCCCCAGCATTTT
TRBV25-1,TRBJ1-4,NA,TRBD1,CASGQRGGTNEKLFF,TGTGCCAGCGGACAAAGAGGGGGCACTAATGAAAAACTGTTTTTT
TRBV29-1,TRBJ2-7,NA,TRBD2,CSVDSSGGPPYEQYF,TGCAGCGTAGACTCTAGCGGGGGGCCTCCTTACGAGCAGTACTTC
TRBV27,TRBJ1-5,NA,TRBD1,CASSLRTGGSNQPQHF,TGTGCCAGCAGTTTACGAACAGGGGGGAGCAATCAGCCCCAGCATTTT
TRBV19,TRBJ1-1,NA,NA,CASTVDPGMRSEAFF,TGTGCCAGTACTGTGGATCCGGGGATGAGGTCTGAAGCTTTCTTT
TRBV28,TRBJ1-5,NA,TRBD1,CASSFRRTGGEPQHF,TGTGCCAGCAGTTTCAGAAGGACAGGGGGAGAGCCCCAGCATTTT
TRBV7-9,TRBJ1-2,once,NA,CASSLHSRDDHGYTF,TGTGCCAGCAGCTTACACAGTCGGGATGATCATGGCTACACCTTC
TRBV2,TRBJ2-5,NA,TRBD1,CASTSQGASQETQYF,TGTGCCAGCACCTCACAGGGGGCGTCCCAAGAGACCCAGTACTTC
TRBV28,TRBJ2-6,NA,TRBD1,CASSIQGPGANVLTF,TGTGCCAGCAGTATACAGGGGCCAGGGGCCAACGTCCTGACTTTC
TRBV5-4,TRBJ1-3,NA,NA,CASSSGPGGNTIYF,TGTGCCAGCAGCTCAGGGCCAGGAGGAAACACCATATATTTT
TRBV2,TRBJ1-6,few,NA,CASSVVQGYNSPLHF,TGTGCCAGCAGTGTTGTTCAGGGCTATAATTCACCCCTCCACTTT
TRBV21-1,TRBJ2-7,NA,NA,CASSNRDSPTYEQYF,TGTGCCAGCTCGAACCGGGACTCCCCTACCTACGAGCAGTACTTC
TRBV12-5,TRBJ1-1,NA,NA,CASGLVPGAEEAFF,TGTGCTAGTGGTTTGGTACCAGGGGCGGAGGAAGCTTTCTTT